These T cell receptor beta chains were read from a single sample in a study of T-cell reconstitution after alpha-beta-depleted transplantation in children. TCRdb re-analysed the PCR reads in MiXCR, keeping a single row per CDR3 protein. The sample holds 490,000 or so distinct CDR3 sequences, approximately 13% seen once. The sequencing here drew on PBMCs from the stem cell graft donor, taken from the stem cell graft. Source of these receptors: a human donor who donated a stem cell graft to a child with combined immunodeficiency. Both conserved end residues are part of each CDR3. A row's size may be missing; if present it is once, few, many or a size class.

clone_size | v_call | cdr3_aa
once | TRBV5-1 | CASSWTSGMQETQYF
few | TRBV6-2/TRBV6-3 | CASSYSEGAKRNTIYF
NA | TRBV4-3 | CASSQDLGGGQNQPQHF
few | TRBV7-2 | CASRLQGNTGELFF
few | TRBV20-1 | CSARDRDRGSNEQFF
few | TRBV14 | CASSLNLFGNNEQFF
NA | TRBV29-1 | CSVEFWKADTQYF
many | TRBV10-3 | CAIEPATGPRANNEQFF
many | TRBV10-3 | CAISDPVRQGNEQYF
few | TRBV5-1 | CASSFLGLGEETQYF
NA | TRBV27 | CASSLSVSGRQYF
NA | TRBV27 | CASSIGTGGRETQYF
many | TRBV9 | CASSVGNNQPQHF
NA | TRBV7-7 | CASSPGTVLQETQYF